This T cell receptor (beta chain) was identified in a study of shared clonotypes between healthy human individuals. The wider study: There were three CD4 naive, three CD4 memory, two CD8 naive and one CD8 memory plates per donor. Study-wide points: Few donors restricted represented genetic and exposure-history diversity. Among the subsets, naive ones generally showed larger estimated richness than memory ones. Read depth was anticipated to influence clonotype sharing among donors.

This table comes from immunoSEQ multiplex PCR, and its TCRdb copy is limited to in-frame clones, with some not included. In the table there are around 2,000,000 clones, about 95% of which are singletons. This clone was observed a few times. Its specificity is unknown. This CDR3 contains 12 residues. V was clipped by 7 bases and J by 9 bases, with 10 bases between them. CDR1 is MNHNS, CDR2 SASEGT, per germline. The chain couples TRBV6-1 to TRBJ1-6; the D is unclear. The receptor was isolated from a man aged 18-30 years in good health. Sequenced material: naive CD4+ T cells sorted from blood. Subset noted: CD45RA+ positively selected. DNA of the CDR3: TGTGCCAGCACAATTACGAGTTCACCCCTCCACTTT. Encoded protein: CASTITSSPLHF.